The clone carrying this T cell receptor beta chain has only a few counts. Sample-barcoded 5' priming and a J-beta primer mix drove a second PCR of roughly 7 to 11 cycles. Carrying 12 random nucleotides, a template-switch adaptor labeled each individual cDNA molecule. TCRdb redid the calling of the 5' RACE reads with MiXCR, one entry per CDR3 protein. The repertoire consists of approximately 1.5 million distinct CDR3 sequences, with under 55% occurring once and the leading ten covering about 4.1%. The CDR3 extends over 13 amino acids. With 7 bases removed from V and 3 bases from J, the gap between germline ends came to 10 bases. The data stem from a study of blood T cells in healthy people across ages.

The specimen was blood. This receptor was obtained from a woman between 18 and 30 years old in good health. The chain carries TRBV12-3 or TRBV12-4 and TRBJ2-1; weak D call: TRBD2 (6 bases). The CDR3 coding sequence is TGTGCCAGCACCGTAGCGGTCTACAATGAGCAGTTCTTC. Its translation: CASTVAVYNEQFF.